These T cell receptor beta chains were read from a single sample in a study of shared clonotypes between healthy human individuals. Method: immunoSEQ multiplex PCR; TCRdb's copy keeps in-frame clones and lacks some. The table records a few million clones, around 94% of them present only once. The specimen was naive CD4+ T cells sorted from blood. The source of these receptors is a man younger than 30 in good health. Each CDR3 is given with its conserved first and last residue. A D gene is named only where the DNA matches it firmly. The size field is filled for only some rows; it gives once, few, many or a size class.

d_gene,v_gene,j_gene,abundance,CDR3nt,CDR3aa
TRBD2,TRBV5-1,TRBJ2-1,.,TGCGCCAGCAGCTCCGAGGGGGGACTAGCGGGTAGCTCCTACAATGAGCAGTTCTTC,CASSSEGGLAGSSYNEQFF
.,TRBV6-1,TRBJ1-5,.,TGTGCCAGCACGCGGGTTAGCAATCAGCCCCAGCATTTT,CASTRVSNQPQHF
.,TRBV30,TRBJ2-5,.,TGTGCCTGGAGTGCTATCTGGGAGACCCAGTACTTC,CAWSAIWETQYF
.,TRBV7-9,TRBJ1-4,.,TGTGCCAGCAGCTTAACGCCCTGGGGGGCTAATGAAAAACTGTTTTTT,CASSLTPWGANEKLFF
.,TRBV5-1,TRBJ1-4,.,TGCGCCAGCAGCTTGGCGGCTCAGAATGAAAAACTGTTTTTT,CASSLAAQNEKLFF
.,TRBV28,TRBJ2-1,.,TGTGCCAGCAGTCATGGGGGGGGCCAGAGGAATGAGCAGTTCTTC,CASSHGGGQRNEQFF
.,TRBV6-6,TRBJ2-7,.,TGTGCCAGCACTCCAGACTTCTACGAGCAGTACTTC,CASTPDFYEQYF
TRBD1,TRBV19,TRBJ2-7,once,TGTGCCAGTAGTCGGACAGGGGGCGGGTACGAGCAGTACTTC,CASSRTGGGYEQYF
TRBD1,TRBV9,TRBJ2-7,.,TGTGCCAGCAGCGAAGGGGACAGGGAAATTTACGAGCAGTACTTC,CASSEGDREIYEQYF
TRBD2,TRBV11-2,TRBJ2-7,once,TGTGCCAGCAGCTTAGGGCTAGCGGGATACAACGAGCAGTACTTC,CASSLGLAGYNEQYF
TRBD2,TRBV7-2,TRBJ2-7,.,TGTGCCAGCAGCGGGGGGACTAGCGGGAGCTCCTACGAGCAGTACTTC,CASSGGTSGSSYEQYF
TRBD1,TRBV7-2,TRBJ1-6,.,TGTGCCAGCAGCTTCGAAGCCTGGGACAGCCCTTCCCCCCTCCACTTT,CASSFEAWDSPSPLHF
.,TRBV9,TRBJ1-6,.,TGTGCCAGCAGCGTAGGTGTAGCAGTTCCGCCCTATAATTCACCCCTCCACTTT,CASSVGVAVPPYNSPLHF
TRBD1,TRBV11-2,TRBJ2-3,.,TGTGCCAGCAGCTGGACAGGGGGTTTAGGCACAGATACGCAGTATTTT,CASSWTGGLGTDTQYF
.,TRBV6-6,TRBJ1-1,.,TGTGCCAGCAGGTACAGCTTCGAAGCTTTCTTT,CASRYSFEAFF
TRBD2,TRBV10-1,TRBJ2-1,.,TGCGCCAGCAGTGGTAGCGGGAGGGGTTCTTCCTACAATGAGCAGTTCTTC,CASSGSGRGSSYNEQFF
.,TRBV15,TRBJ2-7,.,TGTGCCACCAGCAGAGATCGAATCCTCGAGCAGTACTTC,CATSRDRILEQYF
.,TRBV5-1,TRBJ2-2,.,TGCGCCAGCAGCCCTAACCCCCACTTCACCGGGGAGCTGTTTTTT,CASSPNPHFTGELFF
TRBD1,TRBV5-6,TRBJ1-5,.,TGTGCCAGCAGCTTAAACAGGGGTCAGCCCCAGCATTTT,CASSLNRGQPQHF
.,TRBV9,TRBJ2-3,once,TGTGCCAGCAGTCGGGATCTTAGCACAGATACGCAGTATTTT,CASSRDLSTDTQYF
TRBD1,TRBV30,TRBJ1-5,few,TGTGCCTTCCGGACAGGGGGCAATCAGCCCCAGCATTTT,CAFRTGGNQPQHF
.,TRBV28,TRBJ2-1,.,TGTGCCAGCAGTCGTGACGTGGGGAATATCTACAATGAGCAGTTCTTC,CASSRDVGNIYNEQFF
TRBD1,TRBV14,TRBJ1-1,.,TGTGCCAGCAGCCAAGATCTTCAGGGGGTGACTGAAGCTTTCTTT,CASSQDLQGVTEAFF
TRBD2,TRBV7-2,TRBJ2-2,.,TGTGCCAGCAGCTTAACGCCAGCGGGAGTTTCCGGGGAGCTGTTTTTT,CASSLTPAGVSGELFF
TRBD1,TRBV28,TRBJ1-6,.,TGTGCCAGCAGTCTCCTGGGACAGGGAATGTATAATTCACCCCTCCACTTT,CASSLLGQGMYNSPLHF
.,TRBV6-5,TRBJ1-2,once,TGTGCCAGCAGTTCTCCCTTTAAGAGGGGGAACTATGGCTACACCTTC,CASSSPFKRGNYGYTF
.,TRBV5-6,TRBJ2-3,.,TGTGCCAGCAGCTTGGTGGAAAGCACAGATACGCAGTATTTT,CASSLVESTDTQYF
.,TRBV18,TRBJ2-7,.,TGTGCCAGCTCACGGGCAGGGGCCGCCTACGAGCAGTACTTC,CASSRAGAAYEQYF
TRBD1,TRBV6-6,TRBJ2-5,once,TGTGCCAGCACCCCACAGGGGGGAGAAGAGACCCAGTACTTC,CASTPQGGEETQYF
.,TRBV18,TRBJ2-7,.,TGTGCCAGCTCACTAGCAGATCGCTACGAGCAGTACTTC,CASSLADRYEQYF
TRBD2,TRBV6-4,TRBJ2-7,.,TGTGCCAGCAGCGCTCTAGCGGGCCACGAGCAGTACTTC,CASSALAGHEQYF
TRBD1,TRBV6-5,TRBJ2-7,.,TGTGCCAGCAGCCGAACACAGGGGGCGTACGAGCAGTACTTC,CASSRTQGAYEQYF
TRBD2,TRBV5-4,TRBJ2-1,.,TGTGCCAGCAGCCCCGGACTAGCGGGGGGGCCAAAGGGCTCCTACAATGAGCAGTTCTTC,CASSPGLAGGPKGSYNEQFF
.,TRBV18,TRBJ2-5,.,TGTGCCAGCTCACCCTGGACAGATCAAGAGACCCAGTACTTC,CASSPWTDQETQYF
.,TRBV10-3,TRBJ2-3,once,TGTGCCATCAGTGACCTAGCCTTCGGAGATACGCAGTATTTT,CAISDLAFGDTQYF
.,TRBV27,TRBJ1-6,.,TGTGCCAGCAGTTTATCTCGGTATTCACCCCTCCACTTT,CASSLSRYSPLHF
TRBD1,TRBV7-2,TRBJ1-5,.,TGTGCCAGCAGCCGTACAGGGGCGAGCAATCAGCCCCAGCATTTT,CASSRTGASNQPQHF